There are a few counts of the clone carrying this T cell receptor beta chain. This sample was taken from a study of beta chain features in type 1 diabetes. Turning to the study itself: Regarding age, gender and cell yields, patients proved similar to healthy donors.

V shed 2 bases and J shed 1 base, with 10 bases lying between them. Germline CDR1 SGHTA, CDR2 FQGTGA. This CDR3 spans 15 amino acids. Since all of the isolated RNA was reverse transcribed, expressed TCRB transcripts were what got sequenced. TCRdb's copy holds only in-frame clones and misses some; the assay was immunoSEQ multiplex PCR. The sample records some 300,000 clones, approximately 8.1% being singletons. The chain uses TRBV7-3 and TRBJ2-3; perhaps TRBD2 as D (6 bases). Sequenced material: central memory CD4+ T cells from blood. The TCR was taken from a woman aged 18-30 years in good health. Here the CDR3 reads CASSLYPGGTDTQYF. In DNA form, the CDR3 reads TGTGCCAGCAGCTTATATCCGGGAGGCACAGATACGCAGTATTTT.